The 21 T cell receptor beta chains given below trace back to one sample, sequenced in a study of T cell repertoires in aging, cancer and after chemotherapy. Peripheral blood genomic DNA, not sorted cells or RNA, was the template. A mixed TRB-A/B primer pool amplified rearranged TRB by multiplex touch-down PCR. A single record per CDR3 protein comes from TCRdb applying MiXCR to the multiplex PCR reads. The table includes some 3,000 distinct CDR3 sequences, roughly 25% detected once. Material: blood. The receptor set was obtained from a human donor with a solid tumor.

This clonotype was seen a few times. The rearrangement uses TRBV12-3 or TRBV12-4 and TRBJ2-5; D gene uncertain. The CDR3 contains 14 residues. V shed 4 bases and J shed 4 bases, with 13 bases lying between them. In nucleotides, the CDR3 is TGTGCCAGCAGTTACTCGAGGCCAGGAGAGACCCAGTACTTC. Residues: CASSYSRPGETQYF.

This clonotype has more than one count but fewer than ten. The chain uses TRBV5-6 and TRBJ2-3; maybe TRBD2 (6 bases). The CDR3 totals 15 residues. Between the trimmed V and J ends, which lost 4 bases and 4 bases, there was a span of 16 bases. The germline V gene encodes CDR1 SGHDT and CDR2 YYEEEE. CDR3 sequence (DNA): TGTGCCAGCAGCCAAGATCCTGGGGAGGCAGATACGCAGTATTTT. Translation gives CASSQDPGEADTQYF.

This clonotype was observed a few times. V usage is TRBV12-3 or TRBV12-4 and J usage is TRBJ1-5, with a weak D call TRBD1 (5 bases). Trimming took off 6 bases at V and 7 bases at J, with 19 bases between the two ends. The length of the CDR3 is 15 residues. CDR3 nucleotide sequence: TGTGCCAGCAGCGATCCCTTCGGGCAGGGACAGCCCCAGCATTTT. The encoded protein is CASSDPFGQGQPQHF.

This chain uses TRBV6-1 with TRBJ1-2; the match to TRBD1 covers 8 bases. Trimming cost V 6 bases and J 1 base; bases outside gene matches: 4. CDR3 length: 14 residues. Germline V gene sequence: CDR1 MNHNS, CDR2 SASEGT. The CDR3 is CASRSGQGNYGYTF. In nucleotides, the CDR3 is TGTGCCAGCAGGTCAGGACAGGGTAACTATGGCTACACCTTC.

This clonotype was counted only a few times. This chain joins TRBV10-3 and TRBJ1-2; a weak D match, TRBD1 (5 bases). Germline values: CDR1 ENHRY, CDR2 SYGVKD. The CDR3 totals 13 residues. With 4 bases removed from V and 6 bases from J, the gap between germline ends came to 12 bases. DNA of the CDR3: TGTGCCATCAGTGGCGGTCAGGGAAATGGCTACACCTTC. It codes for CAISGGQGNGYTF.

This clonotype is large. The chain joins TRBV29-1 to TRBJ2-7; perhaps TRBD1 as D (5 bases). Germline assignment: CDR1 SQVTM and CDR2 ANQGSEA. V dropped 2 bases and J dropped 5 bases, with 7 bases sitting between them. This CDR3 is built from 11 residues. CDR3 residues: CSVEQGDEQYF. The DNA of the CDR3 is TGCAGCGTTGAACAGGGCGACGAGCAGTACTTC.

This clonotype was counted a few times. The chain recombines TRBV20-1 with TRBJ2-7, with D uncertain. Germline V gene sequence: CDR1 DFQATT, CDR2 SNEGSKA (reference sequence). V was trimmed by 0 bases and J by 2 bases, leaving 14 bases between them. The CDR3 loop spans 15 amino acids. The DNA for the CDR3 is TGCAGTGCTAGAGATCGGCCCGAGGTCACCTACGAGCAGTACTTC. Translating it yields CSARDRPEVTYEQYF.

This clonotype rates as medium-sized (0.01 to 0.1%). This rearrangement joins TRBV15 to TRBJ2-7; D call uncertain. The germline V gene has CDR1 LNHNV and CDR2 YYDKDF (reference sequence). The CDR3 runs to 13 residues. V was shortened by 0 bases and J by 6 bases, with 9 bases between the two germline ends. The CDR3 region is CATSRDPGAEQYF. The DNA of the CDR3 is TGTGCCACCAGCAGAGATCCTGGAGCCGAGCAGTACTTC.

This clonotype is categorized as medium-sized. This chain links TRBV27 with TRBJ2-6; 10 positions agree with TRBD1. V shed 7 bases and J 2 bases; nucleotides not matched to a gene: 2. Germline values: CDR1 MNHEY, CDR2 SMNVEV (reference sequence). This CDR3 contains 15 residues. Here the CDR3 DNA reads TGTGCCAGCACTGGGACAGGGGCTGGGGCCAACGTCCTGACTTTC. Translated: CASTGTGAGANVLTF.

The table lists this clonotype with a few counts. The chain couples TRBV6-2 or TRBV6-3 to TRBJ2-1; D uncertain. Germline CDR1 reads MNHEY; CDR2 reads SVGEGT. The CDR3 sequence is 14 residues long. Trimming stripped 4 bases from V and 10 bases from J, with 17 bases between. The CDR3 loop is CASSSLASRAEQFF. The CDR3 DNA reads as TGTGCCAGCAGTTCGCTGGCTAGTCGGGCAGAGCAGTTCTTC.

This clonotype was detected a few times. This chain joins TRBV5-6 and TRBJ2-7, with TRBD1 matching over 7 bases. V lost 0 bases and J lost 1; bases outside the gene matches: 4. CDR1 is SGHDT, CDR2 YYEEEE, per germline. The CDR3 has 15 amino acids. CDR3 in amino acids: CASSLEGTASYEQYF. The CDR3 nucleotides are TGTGCCAGCAGCTTGGAGGGGACAGCATCCTACGAGCAGTACTTC.

This chain connects TRBV5-6 to TRBJ2-7; D not resolved. Germline CDR1 reads SGHDT; CDR2 reads YYEEEE. V was cut by 4 bases and J by 6 bases, with 17 bases left in between. This CDR3 has 14 amino acids. The CDR3 DNA follows: TGTGCCAGCAGCCCCACGAATCGACCGGGCGAGCAGTACTTC. Amino acids: CASSPTNRPGEQYF. The full variable domain, its missing parts supplied by reference TRBV5-6 and TRBJ2-7, is DAGVTQSPTHLIKTRGQQVTLRCSPKSGHDTVSWYQQALGQGPQFIFQYYEEEERQRGNFPDRFSGHQFPNYSSELNVNALLLGDSALYLCASSPTNRPGEQYFGPGTRLTVT.

This clonotype is labeled medium-sized. The chain is built from TRBV29-1 and TRBJ2-7, with 12 nucleotides matching TRBD2. The V and J ends lost 7 bases and 3 bases, in that order; junction bases with no gene match: 16. Germline V gene data show CDR1 as SQVTM and CDR2 as ANQGSEA. The length of the CDR3 is 17 residues. The CDR3 coding sequence is TGCAGCGCCGCAGGACTAGCGGGATTTAATAAGGACTACGAGCAGTACTTC. This gives the protein CSAAGLAGFNKDYEQYF.

This clonotype was counted between two and nine times. The chain is built from TRBV6-1 and TRBJ1-2, with a tentative D call TRBD1 (5 bases). This CDR3 region has 12 residues. Trimming pared 6 bases from V and 8 bases from J, leaving 13 bases between. Germline loops: CDR1 MNHNS, CDR2 SASEGT. The CDR3 DNA reads as TGTGCCAGCAGCGAATCAGGGCGCGGCTACACCTTC. Amino acid sequence: CASSESGRGYTF.

CDR3 loop: CASSLRDWTGELFF. The DNA for the CDR3 is TGTGCCAGCAGTTTAAGGGACTGGACCGGGGAGCTGTTTTTT. The genes are TRBV12-3 or TRBV12-4 and TRBJ2-2; the D gene is possibly TRBD2 (6 bases). Trimming shortened V by 2 bases and J by 5 bases, and 9 bases separated the two germline ends. The CDR3 is 14 amino acids.

To note about this clonotype: Given a much more abundant clone one base away, this may be a read error. The missing conserved phenylalanine or tryptophan at the end of this CDR3 makes a read error likely. The chain has TRBV30 and TRBJ2-7, with D perhaps TRBD2 (6 bases). This CDR3 comprises 15 residues. Germline V gene sequence: CDR1 GTSNPN, CDR2 SVGIG (reference sequence). The V end lost 8 bases, the J end lost 7 bases, and 27 bases lay between the germline ends. The CDR3 DNA is TGTGCCAGTACCCCTTCAGGGAGGACAAGCCGGGAGCAGTACTAC. It translates to CASTPSGRTSREQYY.

This chain joins TRBV6-1 and TRBJ2-1; possible D gene TRBD2, 5 bases. This CDR3 is 15 amino acids long. The V gene's germline CDR1 is MNHNS and CDR2 SASEGT. V was shortened by 4 bases and J by 6 bases, with 16 bases between the two germline ends. The CDR3 protein is CASSGSVSEANEQFF. CDR3 DNA sequence: TGTGCCAGCAGTGGTTCGGTGTCGGAGGCCAATGAGCAGTTCTTC.

The genes are TRBV30 and TRBJ1-2; D is unresolved. The germline gives CDR1 GTSNPN, CDR2 SVGIG (reference sequence). Trimming cost V 5 bases and J 7 bases, with 11 bases left between them. This CDR3 is built from 11 residues. DNA of the CDR3: TGTGCCTGGCTGCCCCAAGGTGGCTACACCTTC. It is translated as CAWLPQGGYTF.

This chain connects TRBV18 to TRBJ2-5, with TRBD2 matching over 8 bases. V was pared by 4 bases and J by 9 bases, with 16 bases of the junction left unmatched. The CDR3 is 16 amino acids. From germline, CDR1 is KGHSH and CDR2 LQKENI. CDR3 sequence: CASSLPGGGPPKAQYF. The CDR3 bases are TGTGCCAGCTCACTACCGGGGGGGGGTCCTCCCAAGGCCCAGTACTTC.

V usage is TRBV6-5 and J usage is TRBJ1-1, with 9 bases that match TRBD1. Germline loops: CDR1 MNHEY, CDR2 SVGAGI. This CDR3 comprises 13 residues. Trimming at V came to 5 bases and at J to 9 bases, leaving 7 bases not matched to a gene. The CDR3 loop is CASSRDRAFKAFF. The CDR3, as DNA: TGTGCCAGCAGTCGGGACAGGGCTTTTAAAGCTTTCTTT.

The chain has TRBV19 and TRBJ1-1; the D gene is possibly TRBD1 (5 bases). There are 16 residues in the CDR3. The V end lost 7 bases, the J end lost 4 bases, and 22 bases lay between the germline ends. The germline V gene encodes CDR1 LNHDA and CDR2 SQIVND (reference sequence). CDR3 region: CASKPRQGVWGTEAFF. The CDR3 DNA reads as TGTGCCAGTAAGCCCAGGCAGGGCGTATGGGGCACTGAAGCTTTCTTT.